Presented here are 13 T cell receptor beta chains from one specimen sequenced in a study of CD8 T cells in ankylosing spondylitis. Via MiXCR, TCRdb re-called the 5' RACE reads, giving one row per CDR3 protein. Among hundreds of thousands of distinct CDR3 sequences listed, roughly 18% were seen once. Antigens for these TCRs are unknown. Regarding the study as a whole: One TCR beta motif, made up of roughly 8 highly homologous variants, appeared characteristic of ankylosing spondylitis blood.

The sequencing sample was made of blood, either unsorted or a sorted T cell fraction (not recorded which). The receptors derive from a male donor with ankylosing spondylitis.

Many counts were recorded for this clonotype. The gene calls are TRBV5-1 and TRBJ2-2, with 7 positions matching TRBD1. Germline V CDR1 and CDR2: SGHRS, YFSETQ. The junction had 15 bases not matched to a gene; V was cut back by 4 bases and J by 0 bases. The CDR3 sequence is 19 residues long. The CDR3 coding sequence is TGCGCCAGCAGCCCTGGGACAGACGTACTCCGGGCGAACACCGGGGAGCTGTTTTTT. The encoded protein is CASSPGTDVLRANTGELFF.

This clonotype came up a few times. V and J are TRBV29-1 and TRBJ2-5; TRBD2 matches at 7 bases. The CDR3 is made up of 12 amino acids. The V gene's germline CDR1 is SQVTM and CDR2 ANQGSEA. The V and J ends lost 1 base and 5 bases, in that order; junction bases with no gene match: 1. CDR3 sequence reads: CSVEGTRETQYF. The CDR3 bases are TGCAGCGTTGAAGGGACTAGGGAGACCCAGTACTTC.

The sample holds many counts of this clonotype. The V and J genes are TRBV6-6 and TRBJ1-2; D is undetermined. In germline, CDR1 is MNHNY, CDR2 SVGAGI (reference sequence). Trimming removed 0 bases from V and 8 bases from J, with 10 bases in between. This CDR3 is built from 13 residues. CDR3 bases: TGTGCCAGCAGTTACTCGGTCGGTGGAGGCTACACCTTC. Its protein is CASSYSVGGGYTF.

The V call is TRBV28, the J call TRBJ2-7; 10 bases line up with TRBD1. The CDR3 contains 15 residues. The V segment lost 4 bases and the J segment 3 bases; nucleotides outside the gene matches: 6. The germline CDR1 and CDR2 sequences are MDHEN and SYDVKM. In nucleotides, the CDR3 is TGTGCCAGCAGTTCAGCCGGGACAGGGGACTACGAGCAGTACTTC. Its translation is CASSSAGTGDYEQYF.

The V call is TRBV20-1, the J call TRBJ2-5; D remains unclear. Germline CDR1 and CDR2: DFQATT and SNEGSKA (reference sequence). V lost 5 bases to trimming and J lost 2 bases, with 9 bases between them. CDR3 length: 12 amino acids. The CDR3 DNA reads TGCAGTGCTCAGCGTGGGCAAGAGACCCAGTACTTC. It codes for CSAQRGQETQYF.

This clonotype has a handful of counts. This rearrangement joins TRBV7-2 to TRBJ1-2; D gene ambiguous. From germline, CDR1 is SGHTA and CDR2 FQGNSA. The V gene lost 4 bases and the J gene lost 2 bases, with 11 bases spanning the gap. The CDR3 loop spans 14 amino acids. The CDR3 sequence: CASSSRTLNYGYTF. The CDR3 DNA sequence: TGTGCCAGCAGCTCGAGAACCCTGAACTATGGCTACACCTTC.

The J gene is TRBJ2-1, the V gene TRBV20-1; a possible D gene is TRBD2 (5 bases). V was shortened by 6 bases and J by 5 bases, with 20 bases between the two germline ends. Looked up from germline, CDR1 is DFQATT and CDR2 is SNEGSKA (reference sequence). The CDR3 covers 15 residues. The CDR3 DNA reads as TGCAGTGCCCCCTCGAGGGTTTATCGAGACAATGAGCAGTTCTTC. Translation gives CSAPSRVYRDNEQFF.

This clonotype came up a few times. V gene TRBV11-2 combines with J gene TRBJ1-1, with TRBD1 as a possible D gene (5 bases). The ends were cut back, 3 bases at V and 10 bases at J, with 21 bases in the middle. The CDR3 length is 15 residues. Looked up from germline, CDR1 is SGHAT and CDR2 is FQNNGV. This CDR3 reads CASSFPPPRQMVAFF. The CDR3 DNA follows: TGTGCCAGCAGCTTTCCCCCCCCACGACAGATGGTAGCTTTCTTT.

This chain links TRBV7-2 with TRBJ2-7, with TRBD1 matching over 10 bases. The CDR3 spans 13 residues. CDR1 is SGHTA and CDR2 is FQGNSA in the germline V gene. J lost 5 bases, V lost 7 bases, and 5 bases had no gene match. CDR3 coding DNA: TGTGCCAGCACCAGGGACAGGGGTAACGAGCAGTACTTC. Protein sequence: CASTRDRGNEQYF.

This clonotype was counted only a few times. For the CDR3, the DNA is TGTGCCAGCAACTACAGGGCTAGAGCTCCCTCTGGGGCCAACGTCCTGACTTTC. Translated, it gives CASNYRARAPSGANVLTF. The chain couples TRBV7-2 to TRBJ2-6; D is perhaps TRBD1 (6 bases). Per the germline V gene, CDR1 is SGHTA and CDR2 is FQGNSA. This CDR3 contains 18 residues. The V and J ends lost 7 bases and 0 bases respectively, with 19 bases between them.

This clonotype turned up a few times. The chain carries TRBV2 and TRBJ1-2, with a tentative D call TRBD1 (5 bases). The CDR3 spans 13 residues. V was cut by 6 bases and J by 7 bases, with 15 bases left in between. The V gene's germline CDR1 is SNHLY and CDR2 FYNNEI. The CDR3 region is CASSIDSTRGYTF. The CDR3 nucleotides are TGTGCCAGCAGCATCGACAGTACACGTGGCTACACCTTC.

This clonotype appeared once. The CDR3 spells CATGTTPYEQYF. For the CDR3, the DNA is TGTGCCACCGGAACGACCCCCTACGAGCAGTACTTC. The chain recombines TRBV18 with TRBJ2-7; D is undetermined. CDR1 is KGHSH and CDR2 is LQKENI in the germline V gene. This CDR3 is built from 12 residues. V lost 10 bases and J 2 bases, leaving 12 bases between the germline ends.

The chain employs TRBV6-2 or TRBV6-3 and TRBJ2-1; 10 bases match TRBD2. The germline V gene encodes CDR1 MNHEY and CDR2 SVGEGT. There are 17 residues in the CDR3. Trimming at V came to 2 bases and at J to 9 bases, leaving 13 bases not matched to a gene. CDR3 sequence: CASSYPEVSGRAPEQFF. The CDR3 DNA follows: TGTGCCAGCAGTTACCCCGAGGTGAGCGGGAGGGCCCCTGAGCAGTTCTTC.